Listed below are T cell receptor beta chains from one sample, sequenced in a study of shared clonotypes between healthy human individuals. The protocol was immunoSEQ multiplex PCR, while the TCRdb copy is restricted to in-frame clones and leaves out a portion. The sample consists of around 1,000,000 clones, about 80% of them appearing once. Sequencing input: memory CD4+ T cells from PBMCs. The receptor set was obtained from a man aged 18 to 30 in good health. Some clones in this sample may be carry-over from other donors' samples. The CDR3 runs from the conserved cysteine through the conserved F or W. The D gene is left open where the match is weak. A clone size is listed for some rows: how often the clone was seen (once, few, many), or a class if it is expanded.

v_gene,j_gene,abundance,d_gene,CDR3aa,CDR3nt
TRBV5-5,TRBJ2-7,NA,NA,CASSFLPTWEQYF,TGTGCCAGCAGCTTCCTGCCCACTTGGGAGCAGTACTTC
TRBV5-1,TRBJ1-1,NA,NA,CASSLVGGLNTEAFF,TGCGCCAGCAGCTTGGTCGGCGGGCTGAACACTGAAGCTTTCTTT
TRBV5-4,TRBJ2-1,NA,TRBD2,CASTSGGETYNEQFF,TGTGCCAGCACCTCGGGAGGGGAGACCTACAATGAGCAGTTCTTC
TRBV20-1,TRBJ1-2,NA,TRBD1,CSARDRFF,TGCAGTGCTAGGGACAGGTTCTTC
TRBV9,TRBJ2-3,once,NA,CASSVTSARGPGSTQYF,TGTGCCAGCAGCGTCACGTCGGCTAGGGGACCCGGGTCTACGCAGTATTTT
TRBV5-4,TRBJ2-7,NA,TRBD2,CASSPGLAGGLSYEQYF,TGTGCCAGCAGCCCGGGACTAGCGGGAGGACTCTCCTACGAGCAGTACTTC
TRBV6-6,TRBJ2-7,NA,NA,CASSLFGQGTEQYF,TGTGCCAGCAGCCTCTTTGGGCAGGGGACCGAGCAGTACTTC
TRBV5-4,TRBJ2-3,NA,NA,CASSLPLGRPDTQYF,TGTGCCAGCAGCTTGCCTCTAGGCCGCCCAGATACGCAGTATTTT
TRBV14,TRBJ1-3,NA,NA,CASSQDLIDTIYF,TGTGCCAGCAGCCAAGATTTGATAGACACCATATATTTT
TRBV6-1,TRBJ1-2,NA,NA,CASSDGGRYGYTF,TGTGCCAGCAGTGACGGAGGGAGGTATGGCTACACCTTC
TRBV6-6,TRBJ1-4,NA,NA,CASSYTGGTNEKLFF,TGTGCCAGCAGTTATACTGGGGGAACTAATGAAAAACTGTTTTTT
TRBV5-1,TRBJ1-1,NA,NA,CASSSKGVGDTEAFF,TGCGCCAGCAGCTCAAAAGGGGTGGGGGACACTGAAGCTTTCTTT
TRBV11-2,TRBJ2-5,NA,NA,CASNRGQTQYF,TGTGCCAGCAACAGAGGACAGACCCAGTACTTC
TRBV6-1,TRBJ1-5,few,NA,CASSERQGASQPQHF,TGTGCCAGCAGTGAACGTCAAGGAGCCAGCCAGCCCCAGCATTTT
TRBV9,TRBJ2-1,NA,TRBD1,CASSGRTGAYNEQFF,TGTGCCAGCAGCGGACGGACAGGAGCCTACAATGAGCAGTTCTTC
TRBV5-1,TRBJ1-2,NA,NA,CASSSSQGSGLYGYTF,TGCGCCAGCAGCTCAAGTCAGGGTTCGGGACTATATGGCTACACCTTC
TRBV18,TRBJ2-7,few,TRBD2,CASSPLTTSGSYEQYF,TGTGCCAGCTCACCGCTAACAACTAGCGGGAGCTACGAGCAGTACTTC
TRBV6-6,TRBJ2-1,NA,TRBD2,CASRDSGSTYNEQFF,TGTGCCAGCAGAGATAGCGGGAGCACTTACAATGAGCAGTTCTTC
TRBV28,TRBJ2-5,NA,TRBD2,CASRSPSGGKETQYF,TGTGCCAGCAGATCCCCTAGCGGGGGAAAAGAGACCCAGTACTTC
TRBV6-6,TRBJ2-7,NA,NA,CASTDRLYEQYF,TGTGCCAGCACCGATAGGCTTTACGAGCAGTACTTC
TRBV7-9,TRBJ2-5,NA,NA,CASSARGEETQYF,TGTGCCAGCAGCGCGAGGGGGGAAGAGACCCAGTACTTC
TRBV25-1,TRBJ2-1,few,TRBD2,CASSDSLNSGGREQFF,TGTGCCAGCAGTGATTCCTTGAATTCGGGGGGAAGGGAGCAGTTCTTC
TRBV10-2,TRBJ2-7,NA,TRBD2,CATRDYSSYEQYF,TGCGCCACTCGGGACTACAGCTCCTACGAGCAGTACTTC
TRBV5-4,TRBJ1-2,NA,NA,CASSLKTGEHGYTF,TGTGCCAGCAGCTTGAAAACGGGGGAACACGGCTACACCTTC
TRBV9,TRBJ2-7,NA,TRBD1,CASSVGAGGYEQYF,TGTGCCAGCAGCGTAGGGGCAGGGGGCTACGAGCAGTACTTC
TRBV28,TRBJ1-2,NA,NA,CASSSAIWTRGYGYTF,TGTGCCAGCAGTTCCGCCATCTGGACACGGGGATATGGCTACACCTTC
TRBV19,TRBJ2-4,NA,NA,CASSPRVGWVNIQYF,TGTGCCAGTAGTCCCAGGGTTGGTTGGGTCAACATTCAGTACTTC
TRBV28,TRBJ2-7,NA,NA,CASSLPAPGEQYF,TGTGCCAGCAGTTTACCCGCCCCTGGGGAGCAGTACTTC
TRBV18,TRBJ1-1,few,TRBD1,CASSLQGGNTEAFF,TGTGCCAGCTCACTTCAGGGGGGGAACACTGAAGCTTTCTTT
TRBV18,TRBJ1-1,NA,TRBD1,CASSPNAGGGTEAFF,TGTGCCAGCTCCCCGAACGCAGGGGGCGGCACTGAAGCTTTCTTT
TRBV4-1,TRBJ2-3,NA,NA,CASSLEGGSGLFSDTQYF,TGCGCCAGCAGCCTTGAAGGGGGTAGCGGCCTGTTTTCAGATACGCAGTATTTT
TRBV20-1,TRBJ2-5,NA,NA,CSARHQETQYF,TGCAGTGCTAGGCACCAAGAGACCCAGTACTTC
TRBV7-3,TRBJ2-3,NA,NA,CASSLQAETDTQYF,TGTGCCAGCAGCTTACAAGCGGAAACAGATACGCAGTATTTT
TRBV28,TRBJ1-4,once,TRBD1,CASSLDRVGEKLFF,TGTGCCAGCAGCTTGGACAGGGTAGGCGAAAAACTGTTTTTT
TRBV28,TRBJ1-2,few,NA,CASSQGTYGYTF,TGTGCCAGCAGTCAGGGTACCTATGGCTACACCTTC
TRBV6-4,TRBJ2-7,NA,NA,CASSQRDGQYF,TGTGCCAGCAGTCAACGGGACGGGCAGTACTTC
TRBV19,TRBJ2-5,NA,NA,CASSKGTEETQYF,TGTGCCAGTAGTAAAGGGACCGAAGAGACCCAGTACTTC
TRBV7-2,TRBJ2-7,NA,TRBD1,CASSLVWDRDYEQYF,TGTGCCAGCAGCTTAGTGTGGGACAGGGACTACGAGCAGTACTTC
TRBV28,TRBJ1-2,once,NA,CATQRGSDYGYTF,TGTGCCACCCAGCGGGGGAGCGACTATGGCTACACCTTC
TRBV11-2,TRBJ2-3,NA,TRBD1,CASSLTGDGTDTQYF,TGTGCCAGCAGCTTGACAGGGGACGGCACAGATACGCAGTATTTT
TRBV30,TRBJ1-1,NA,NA,CAWSIRINTEAFF,TGTGCCTGGAGTATAAGGATAAACACTGAAGCTTTCTTT
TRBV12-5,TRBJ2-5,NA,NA,CASGLDRETQYF,TGTGCTAGTGGTTTGGACAGGGAGACCCAGTACTTC
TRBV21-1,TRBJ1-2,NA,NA,CASSLPPDSVGYGYTF,TGTGCCAGCAGCCTCCCCCCCGACAGTGTGGGCTATGGCTACACCTTC
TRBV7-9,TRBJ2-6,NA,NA,CAVGESGANVLTF,TGTGCAGTGGGGGAATCGGGGGCCAACGTCCTGACTTTC
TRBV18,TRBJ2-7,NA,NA,CASSGLGPQSSYEQYF,TGTGCCAGCTCAGGACTGGGACCACAATCCTCCTACGAGCAGTACTTC
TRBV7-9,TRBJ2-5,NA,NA,CASSLVKETQYF,TGTGCCAGCAGCTTAGTAAAGGAGACCCAGTACTTC
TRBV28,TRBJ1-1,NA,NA,CASSSGGFGEAFF,TGTGCCAGCAGTTCCGGAGGGTTCGGTGAAGCTTTCTTT
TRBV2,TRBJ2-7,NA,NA,CATRASSYEQYF,TGTGCCACACGGGCGAGTTCCTACGAGCAGTACTTC
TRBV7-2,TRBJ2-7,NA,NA,CASSKYGGHSPYEQYF,TGTGCCAGCAGCAAATACGGGGGCCACTCCCCCTACGAGCAGTACTTC
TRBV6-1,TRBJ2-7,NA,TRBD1,CASSERYGTENYEQYF,TGTGCCAGCAGTGAAAGGTATGGGACAGAAAACTACGAGCAGTACTTC